This T cell receptor beta chain is from a study of blood T cell repertoires in COVID-19. Turning to the study itself: The analysed material was cDNA or gDNA that came from T cells, B-cell-depleted T cells, or PBMCs.

Per the germline V gene, CDR1 is LNHDA and CDR2 is SQIVND (reference sequence). After removal of 5 bases from V and 0 bases from J, the junction contained 6 bases not matched to a gene. The length of the CDR3 is 17 residues. As originally analysed: Amplified reference gene primers provided the basis for estimating nucleated cell counts. TCRdb's table, derived via immunoSEQ multiplex PCR, lists solely in-frame clones and lacks some. Clonal size and the V and J genes are those of that table, whereas D and trimming came from the DNA. The sample records 250,000 or so clones, approximately 83% being singletons.

The J gene is TRBJ1-6, the V gene TRBV19; 8 positions agree with TRBD1. The receptor was derived from a young man who had recovered from COVID-19. The sequenced material came from peripheral blood. CDR3 sequence: CASSPNRGSSYNSPLHF. The CDR3 bases are TGTGCCAGTAGTCCGAACAGGGGGAGCTCCTATAATTCACCCCTCCACTTT.